Listed below are T cell receptor beta chains from one sample, sequenced in a study of graft-versus-host responses after intestinal transplantation. Sequencing was performed with immunoSEQ multiplex PCR; in TCRdb, only in-frame clones are kept and a portion is missing. The sample contains around 120,000 clones, 90% to 95% of which appear only once. Their antigen targets remain unknown. The sample was unstimulated CD8+ T cells sorted from spleen or lymph node cells, taken before intestinal transplant. These TCRs come from a human donor who received an intestinal transplant. Each CDR3 is given with its conserved first and last residue. A D gene is named only where the DNA matches it firmly. Size is omitted from some rows. Given values are once, few, many or a class for expanded clones.

v_call	cdr3_length	j_call	clone_size	d_call	cdr3_nt	cdr3_aa
TRBV9	16	TRBJ2-3	.	.	TGTGCCAGCAGCCCCCGGGGGAGCGGCCCCGGAGATACGCAGTATTTT	CASSPRGSGPGDTQYF
TRBV9	16	TRBJ2-1	.	TRBD2	TGTGCCAGCAGCGGGACTAGCTTCCGCTCCTACAATGAGCAGTTCTTC	CASSGTSFRSYNEQFF
TRBV10-3	15	TRBJ2-1	.	TRBD2	TGTGCCATCAGTGATCTAGCGGGACCGGGGAATGAGCAGTTCTTC	CAISDLAGPGNEQFF
TRBV5-1	15	TRBJ2-5	once	TRBD1	TGCGCCAGCAGCTTGAACAGGGGCGAGGATGAGACCCAGTACTTC	CASSLNRGEDETQYF
TRBV10-2	13	TRBJ1-5	.	.	TGCGCCAGCAGTGTTCCAGGGGAACAGCCCCAGCATTTT	CASSVPGEQPQHF
TRBV9	15	TRBJ2-1	.	.	TGTGCCAGCAGCACACAGGGACTAAGCTACAATGAGCAGTTCTTC	CASSTQGLSYNEQFF
TRBV10-3	14	TRBJ1-2	.	.	TGTGCCATCAGTGAAGGCAGGAGGTATAGGGGCTACACCTTC	CAISEGRRYRGYTF
TRBV4-1	16	TRBJ1-5	.	.	TGCGCCAGCAGCCAAGATGGCGCTGGGAGCAATCAGCCCCAGCATTTT	CASSQDGAGSNQPQHF
TRBV6-1	17	TRBJ2-7	.	.	TGTGCCAGCAGTGAAATCTTTGGGACTTATGAGGTCAACGAGCAGTACTTC	CASSEIFGTYEVNEQYF
TRBV14	14	TRBJ2-7	.	.	TGTGCCAGCAGCCAAGGGTTTGGGTCCTACGAGCAGTACTTC	CASSQGFGSYEQYF
TRBV6-5	16	TRBJ1-4	.	.	TGTGCCAGCAGTTACTCGAGGGCAGGGGAGAGTGAAAAACTGTTTTTT	CASSYSRAGESEKLFF
TRBV27	13	TRBJ1-1	.	.	TGTGCCAGCAGCATCTATATGAACACTGAAGCTTTCTTT	CASSIYMNTEAFF
TRBV9	15	TRBJ2-3	.	TRBD2	TGTGCCAGCAGCGTAGGGGGGAGGGGCACAGATACGCAGTATTTT	CASSVGGRGTDTQYF